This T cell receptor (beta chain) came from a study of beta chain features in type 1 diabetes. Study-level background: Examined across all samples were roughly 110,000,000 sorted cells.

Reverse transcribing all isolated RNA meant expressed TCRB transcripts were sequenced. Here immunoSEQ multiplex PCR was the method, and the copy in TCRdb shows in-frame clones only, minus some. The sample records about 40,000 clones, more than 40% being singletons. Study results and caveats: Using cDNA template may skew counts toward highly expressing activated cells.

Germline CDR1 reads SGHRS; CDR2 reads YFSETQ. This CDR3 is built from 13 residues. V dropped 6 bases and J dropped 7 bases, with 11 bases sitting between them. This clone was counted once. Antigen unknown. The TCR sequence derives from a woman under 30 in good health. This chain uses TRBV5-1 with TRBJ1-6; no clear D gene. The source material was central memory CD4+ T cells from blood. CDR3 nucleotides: TGCGCCAGCACCGCGGCGGTGAATTCACCCCTCCACTTT. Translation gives CASTAAVNSPLHF. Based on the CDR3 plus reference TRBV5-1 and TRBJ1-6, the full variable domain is KAGVTQTPRYLIKTRGQQVTLSCSPISGHRSVSWYQQTPGQGLQFLFEYFSETQRNKGNFPGRFSGRQFSNSRSEMNVSTLELGDSALYLCASTAAVNSPLHFGNGTRLTVT.